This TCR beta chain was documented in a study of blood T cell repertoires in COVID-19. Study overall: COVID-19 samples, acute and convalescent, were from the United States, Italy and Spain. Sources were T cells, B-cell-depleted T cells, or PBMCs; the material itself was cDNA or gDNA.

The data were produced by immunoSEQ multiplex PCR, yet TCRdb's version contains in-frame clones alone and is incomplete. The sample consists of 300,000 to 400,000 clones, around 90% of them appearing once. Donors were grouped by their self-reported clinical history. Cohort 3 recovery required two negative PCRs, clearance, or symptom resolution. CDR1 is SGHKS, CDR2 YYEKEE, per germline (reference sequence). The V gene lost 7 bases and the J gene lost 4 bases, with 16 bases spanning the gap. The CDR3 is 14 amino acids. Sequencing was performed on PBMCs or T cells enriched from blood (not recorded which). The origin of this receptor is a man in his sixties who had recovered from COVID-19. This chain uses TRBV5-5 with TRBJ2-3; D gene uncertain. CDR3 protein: CASSDPAGPDTQYF. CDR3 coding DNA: TGTGCCAGCTCGGATCCGGCAGGCCCAGATACGCAGTATTTT.